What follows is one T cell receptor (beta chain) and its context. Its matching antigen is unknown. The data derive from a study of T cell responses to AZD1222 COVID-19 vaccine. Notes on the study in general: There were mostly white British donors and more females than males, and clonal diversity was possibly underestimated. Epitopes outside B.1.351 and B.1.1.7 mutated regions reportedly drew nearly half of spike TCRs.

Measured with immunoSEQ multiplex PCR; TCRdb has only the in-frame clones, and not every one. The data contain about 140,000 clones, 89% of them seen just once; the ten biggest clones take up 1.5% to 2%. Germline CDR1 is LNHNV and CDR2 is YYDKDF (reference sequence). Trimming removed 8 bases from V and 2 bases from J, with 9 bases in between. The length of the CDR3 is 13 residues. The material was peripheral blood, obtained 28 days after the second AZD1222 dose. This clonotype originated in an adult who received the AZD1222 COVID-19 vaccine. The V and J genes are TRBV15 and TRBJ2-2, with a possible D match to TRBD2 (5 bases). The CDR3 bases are TGTGCCACCGCGGACTTTAACACCGGGGAGCTGTTTTTT. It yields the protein CATADFNTGELFF.